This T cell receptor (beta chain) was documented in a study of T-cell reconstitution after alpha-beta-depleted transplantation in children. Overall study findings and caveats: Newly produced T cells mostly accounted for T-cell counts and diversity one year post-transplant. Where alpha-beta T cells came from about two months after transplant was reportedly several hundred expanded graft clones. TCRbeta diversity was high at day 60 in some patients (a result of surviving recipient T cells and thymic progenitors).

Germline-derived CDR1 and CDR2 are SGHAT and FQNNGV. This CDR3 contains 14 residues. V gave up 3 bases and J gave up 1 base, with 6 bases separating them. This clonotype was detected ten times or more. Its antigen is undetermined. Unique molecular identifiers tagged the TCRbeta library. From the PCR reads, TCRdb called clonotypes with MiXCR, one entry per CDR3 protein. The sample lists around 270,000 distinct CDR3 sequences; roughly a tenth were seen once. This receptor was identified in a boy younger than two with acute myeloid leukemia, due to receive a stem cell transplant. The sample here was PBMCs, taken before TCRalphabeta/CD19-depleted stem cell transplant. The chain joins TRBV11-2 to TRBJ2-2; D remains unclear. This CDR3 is CASSFAGNTGELFF. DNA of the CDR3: TGTGCCAGCAGCTTTGCAGGGAACACCGGGGAGCTGTTTTTT.